This T cell receptor (beta chain) was identified during a study of T-cell memory formation after mild COVID-19. CDR1 and CDR2 from the germline V gene are DFQATT and SNEGSKA (reference sequence). Deletions cut 3 bases from V and 3 bases from J, with 12 bases between. The CDR3 totals 13 residues. Findings and limits, study-wide: In second-wave clones peaking day 37, SARS-CoV-2 specificity remained unconfirmed.

A single record per CDR3 protein comes from TCRdb applying MiXCR to the 5' RACE reads. The repertoire holds more than 400,000 distinct CDR3 sequences, roughly 18% seen once, with 9% to 15% in the top ten. As for this clonotype: Its antigen is still unknown.

Input material: PBMCs or a T cell subset sorted from them (not recorded which). The TCR sequence derives from an adult woman who had mild COVID-19 (a few samples of this study predate the infection). Cell type and time point are not known. The V and J genes are TRBV20-1 and TRBJ2-7, with D possibly being TRBD2 (6 bases). CDR3: CSASDRGFYEQYF. The CDR3 DNA sequence: TGCAGTGCTAGTGATCGGGGGTTCTACGAGCAGTACTTC.